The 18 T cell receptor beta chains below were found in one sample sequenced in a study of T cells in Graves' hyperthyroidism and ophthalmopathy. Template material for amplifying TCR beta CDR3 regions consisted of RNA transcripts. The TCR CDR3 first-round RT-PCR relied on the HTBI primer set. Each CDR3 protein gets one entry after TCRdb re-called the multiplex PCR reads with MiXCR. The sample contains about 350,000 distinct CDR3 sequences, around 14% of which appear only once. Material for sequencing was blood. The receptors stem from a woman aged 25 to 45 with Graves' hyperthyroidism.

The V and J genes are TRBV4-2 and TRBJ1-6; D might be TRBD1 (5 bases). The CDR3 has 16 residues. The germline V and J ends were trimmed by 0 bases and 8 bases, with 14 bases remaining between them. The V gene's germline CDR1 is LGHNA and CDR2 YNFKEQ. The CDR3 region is CASSQDLARTYSPLHF. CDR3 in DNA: TGTGCCAGCAGCCAAGATCTCGCGAGGACATATTCACCCCTCCACTTT.

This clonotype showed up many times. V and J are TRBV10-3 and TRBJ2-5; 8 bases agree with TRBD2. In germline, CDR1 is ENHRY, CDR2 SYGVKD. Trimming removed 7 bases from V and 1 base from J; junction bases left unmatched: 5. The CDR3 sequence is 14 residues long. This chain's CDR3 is CAINPSGSQETQYF. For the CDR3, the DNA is TGTGCCATCAATCCTAGCGGGTCCCAAGAGACCCAGTACTTC.

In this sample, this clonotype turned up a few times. CDR3 bases: TGTGCCAGCCGACGGGGGCGCGAATCGTCCCTAGATACGCAGTATTTT. Translated, it gives CASRRGRESSLDTQYF. The genes are TRBV7-9 and TRBJ2-3; D is perhaps TRBD1 or TRBD2 (6 bases each). Trimming pared 8 bases from V and 5 bases from J, leaving 23 bases between. This CDR3 spans 16 amino acids. CDR1 is SEHNR, CDR2 FQNEAQ, per germline (reference sequence). Together with reference TRBV7-9 and TRBJ2-3, the CDR3 gives the full variable domain: DTGVSQNPRHKITKRGQNVTFRCDPISEHNRLYWYRQTLGQGPEFLTYFQNEAQLEKSRLLSDRFSAERPKGSFSTLEIQRTEQGDSAMYLCASRRGRESSLDTQYFGPGTRLTVL.

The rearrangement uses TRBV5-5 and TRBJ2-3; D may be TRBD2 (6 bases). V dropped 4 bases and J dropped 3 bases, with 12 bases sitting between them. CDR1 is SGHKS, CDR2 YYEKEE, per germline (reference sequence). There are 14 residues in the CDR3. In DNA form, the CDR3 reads TGTGCCAGCAGCAGACGGGAGTTTACAGATACGCAGTATTTT. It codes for CASSRREFTDTQYF.

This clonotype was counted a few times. CDR3 nucleotides: TGTGCCAGCAGTCCCCGGAGGGAGCGGGGGGACAATGAGCAGTTCTTC. Its translation is CASSPRRERGDNEQFF. The V call is TRBV6-1, the J call TRBJ2-1; TRBD2 matches at 9 bases. The CDR3 is 16 amino acids. The V gene's germline CDR1 is MNHNS and CDR2 SASEGT. V lost 5 bases to trimming and J lost 5 bases; unmatched junction nucleotides: 10.

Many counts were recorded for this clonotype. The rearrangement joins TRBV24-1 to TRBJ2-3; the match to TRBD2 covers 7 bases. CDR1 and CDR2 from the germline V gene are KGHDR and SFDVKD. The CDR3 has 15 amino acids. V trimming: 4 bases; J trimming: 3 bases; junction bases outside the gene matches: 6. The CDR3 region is CATSERTSATDTQYF. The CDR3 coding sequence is TGTGCCACCAGTGAGAGAACTAGCGCAACAGATACGCAGTATTTT.

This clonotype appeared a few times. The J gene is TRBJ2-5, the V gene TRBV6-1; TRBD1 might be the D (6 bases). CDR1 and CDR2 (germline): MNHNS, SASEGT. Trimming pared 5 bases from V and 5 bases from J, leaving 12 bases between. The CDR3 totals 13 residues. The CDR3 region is CASSWGQGETQYF. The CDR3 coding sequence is TGTGCCAGCAGTTGGGGCCAGGGGGAGACCCAGTACTTC.

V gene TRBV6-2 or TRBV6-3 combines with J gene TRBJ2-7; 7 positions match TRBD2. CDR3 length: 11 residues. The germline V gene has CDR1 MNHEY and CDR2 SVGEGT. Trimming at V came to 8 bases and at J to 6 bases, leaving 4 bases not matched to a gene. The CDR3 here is CASGREGEQYF. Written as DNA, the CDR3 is TGTGCCAGCGGCAGGGAGGGCGAGCAGTACTTC.

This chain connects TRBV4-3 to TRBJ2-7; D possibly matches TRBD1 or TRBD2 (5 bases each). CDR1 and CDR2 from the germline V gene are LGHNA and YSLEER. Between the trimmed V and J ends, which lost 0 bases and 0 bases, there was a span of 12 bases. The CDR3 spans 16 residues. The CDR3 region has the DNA TGCGCCAGCAGCCAAGAGCTCGGGGCGACCTCCTACGAGCAGTACTTC. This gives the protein CASSQELGATSYEQYF.

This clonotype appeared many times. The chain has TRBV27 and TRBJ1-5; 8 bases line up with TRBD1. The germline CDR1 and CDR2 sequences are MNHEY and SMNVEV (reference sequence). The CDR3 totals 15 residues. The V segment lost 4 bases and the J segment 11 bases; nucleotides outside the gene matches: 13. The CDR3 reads CASSSNRDRPFAQHF. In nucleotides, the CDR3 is TGTGCCAGCAGTTCGAACCGGGACAGGCCCTTCGCCCAGCATTTT.

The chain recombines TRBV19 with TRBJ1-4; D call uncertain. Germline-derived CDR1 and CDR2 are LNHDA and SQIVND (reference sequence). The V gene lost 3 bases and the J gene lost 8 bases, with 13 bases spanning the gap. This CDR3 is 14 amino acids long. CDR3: CASSITTFREKLFF. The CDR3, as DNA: TGTGCCAGTAGTATTACGACATTTCGGGAAAAACTGTTTTTT.

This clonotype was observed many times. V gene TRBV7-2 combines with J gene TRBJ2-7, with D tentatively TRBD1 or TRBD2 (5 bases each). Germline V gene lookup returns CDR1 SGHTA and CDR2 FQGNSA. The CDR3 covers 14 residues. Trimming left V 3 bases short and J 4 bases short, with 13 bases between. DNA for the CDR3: TGTGCCAGCAGCTTTCGGGACGGGAAATACGAGCAGTACTTC. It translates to CASSFRDGKYEQYF.

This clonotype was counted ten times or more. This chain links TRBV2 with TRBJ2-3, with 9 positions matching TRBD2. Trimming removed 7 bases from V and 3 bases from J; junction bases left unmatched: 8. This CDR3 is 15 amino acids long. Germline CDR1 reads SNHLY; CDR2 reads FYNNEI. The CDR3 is CASNLAGIGTDTQYF. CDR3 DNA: TGTGCCAGCAACCTAGCGGGAATTGGAACAGATACGCAGTATTTT.

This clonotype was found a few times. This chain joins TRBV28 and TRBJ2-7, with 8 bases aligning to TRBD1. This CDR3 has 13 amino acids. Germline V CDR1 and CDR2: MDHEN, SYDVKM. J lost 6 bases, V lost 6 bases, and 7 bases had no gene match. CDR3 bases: TGTGCCAGCAGGCGGACAGGGCATAGCGAGCAGTACTTC. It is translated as CASRRTGHSEQYF.

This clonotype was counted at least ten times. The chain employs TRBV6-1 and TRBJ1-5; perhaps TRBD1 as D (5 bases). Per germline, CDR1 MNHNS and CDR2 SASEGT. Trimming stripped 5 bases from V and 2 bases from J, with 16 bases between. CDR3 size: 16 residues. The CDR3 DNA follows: TGTGCCAGCAGTTCTTCAGGTGGGGGGGGCAATCAGCCCCAGCATTTT. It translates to CASSSSGGGGNQPQHF.

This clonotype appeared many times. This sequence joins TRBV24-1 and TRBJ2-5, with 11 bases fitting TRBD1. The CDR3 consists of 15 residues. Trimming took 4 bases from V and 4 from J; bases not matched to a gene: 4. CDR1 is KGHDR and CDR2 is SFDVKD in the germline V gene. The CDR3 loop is CATSDPGTGGETQYF. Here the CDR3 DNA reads TGTGCCACCAGTGACCCCGGGACAGGGGGAGAGACCCAGTACTTC.

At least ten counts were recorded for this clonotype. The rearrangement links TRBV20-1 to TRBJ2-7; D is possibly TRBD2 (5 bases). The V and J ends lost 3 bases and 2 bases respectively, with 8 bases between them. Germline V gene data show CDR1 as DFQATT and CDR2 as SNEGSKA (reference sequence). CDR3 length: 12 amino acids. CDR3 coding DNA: TGCAGTGCTAGGGACGGGACCTACGAGCAGTACTTC. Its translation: CSARDGTYEQYF.

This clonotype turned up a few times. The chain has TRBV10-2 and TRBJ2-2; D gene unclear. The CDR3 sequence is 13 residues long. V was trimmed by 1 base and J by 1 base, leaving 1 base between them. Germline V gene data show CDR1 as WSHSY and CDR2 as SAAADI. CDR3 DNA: TGCGCCAGCAGTGAGTGGAACACCGGGGAGCTGTTTTTT. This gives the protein CASSEWNTGELFF.